This paragraph covers one T cell receptor beta chain sequence. This record belongs to a study of blood T cell repertoires in COVID-19. Per germline, CDR1 SGHTA and CDR2 FQGNSA. The CDR3 is 14 amino acids. V gave up 3 bases and J gave up 7 bases; unmatched junction bases: 6. TCRdb's table, derived via immunoSEQ multiplex PCR, lists solely in-frame clones and lacks some. The sample contains over 100,000 clones, less than 90% of which appear only once. The sample taken for sequencing was peripheral blood. The J gene is TRBJ2-7, the V gene TRBV7-2; 10 positions agree with TRBD1. The source of this sequence is a human donor in a cohort sampled during active COVID-19. The CDR3 sequence is CASSFRDRGNEQYF. The CDR3 DNA reads as TGTGCCAGCAGCTTTCGGGACAGGGGCAATGAGCAGTACTTC.